The entry below describes one TCR beta chain. Its antigen remains unknown. This sample is drawn from a study of identical twins. Using its own MiXCR run on the 5' RACE reads, TCRdb lists one record per CDR3 protein. The sample shows about 100,000 distinct CDR3 sequences, 5.9% of them seen only once. Study-wide findings and caveats: Insertions were fewer in abundant cord blood beta clonotypes, whereas memory repertoires showed none of this pattern. Because invariant MAIT and iNKT cells could be present, zero-insertion analyses could be partly confounded.

This TCR was recovered from a woman aged 45-59 years in good health. The sequencing input was memory T cells sorted from blood.

CDR3 in amino acids: CASSQEGTGNEQYF. CDR3 in DNA: TGCGCCAGCAGCCAAGAAGGGACAGGGAACGAGCAGTACTTC. V and J are TRBV4-1 and TRBJ2-7; TRBD1 agrees at 9 bases. This CDR3 region has 14 residues. Losses at the gene ends were 0 bases for V and 5 bases for J; bases not matched to a gene: 2. Germline V gene sequence: CDR1 MGHRA, CDR2 YSYEKL.